This T cell receptor (beta chain) was retrieved from a study of T cell responses to AZD1222 COVID-19 vaccine. Study results and caveats: Regions left unmutated in variants are reportedly the target of nearly half of spike-specific TCRs. Only a handful of AZD1222 recipients, several in all, had baseline seropositivity. Repertoire sampling happened only post peak T cell response. The study found Spike-specific TCR breadth and depth rose after two AZD1222 doses.

Profiled with immunoSEQ multiplex PCR; TCRdb holds only in-frame clones, not every one. This table has some 110,000 clones, 70% to 90% appearing once. Concerning this clone: The antigen remains unidentified.

The CDR3 totals 15 residues. The V and J ends lost 0 bases and 1 base respectively, with 10 bases between them. CDR1 is SGDLS and CDR2 is YYNGEE in the germline V gene. The source material was peripheral blood, sampled on day 0 of AZD1222 vaccination. The J gene is TRBJ1-2, the V gene TRBV9; a possible D gene is TRBD1 (5 bases). This TCR came from an adult in good health. CDR3 loop: CASSVGDSFNYGYTF. CDR3 nucleotides: TGTGCCAGCAGCGTAGGCGACAGCTTTAACTATGGCTACACCTTC.